This TCR beta chain is from a study of cytomegalovirus exposure and HLA in healthy donors. Findings and limits, study-wide: In a later analysis, TCR beta V- and J-gene trimming showed a link to a missense DCLRE1C variant.

The CDR3 has 13 residues. V shed 8 bases, J shed 8 bases, and the junction held 8 bases outside the gene matches. Per germline, CDR1 LNHNV and CDR2 YYDKDF (reference sequence). It was with 60 Vbeta and 13 Jbeta primers that the PCR ran. Original methodology: A later analysis counted approximately 80 million unique TCR beta chains, around 10 million shared. Generated by immunoSEQ multiplex PCR, the TCRdb table keeps only in-frame clones and is missing some. D and trimming come from the DNA, and the V and J calls and clone size come from that table. The data contain 150,000 to 200,000 clones, over 75% of them seen just once; the ten biggest clones take up about 2.3%. As regards this clone: The antigen remains unidentified.

Although they were nominally healthy when sampled, donors likely had unrecorded immune exposures. The sample consisted of PBMCs. The chain links TRBV15 to TRBJ2-1, with 8 bases that match TRBD2. The receptor's source is a woman in her forties or fifties in good health and CMV-seronegative. The CDR3 loop is CATRALAVHEQFF. In nucleotides, the CDR3 is TGTGCCACCCGGGCACTAGCGGTACATGAGCAGTTCTTC.